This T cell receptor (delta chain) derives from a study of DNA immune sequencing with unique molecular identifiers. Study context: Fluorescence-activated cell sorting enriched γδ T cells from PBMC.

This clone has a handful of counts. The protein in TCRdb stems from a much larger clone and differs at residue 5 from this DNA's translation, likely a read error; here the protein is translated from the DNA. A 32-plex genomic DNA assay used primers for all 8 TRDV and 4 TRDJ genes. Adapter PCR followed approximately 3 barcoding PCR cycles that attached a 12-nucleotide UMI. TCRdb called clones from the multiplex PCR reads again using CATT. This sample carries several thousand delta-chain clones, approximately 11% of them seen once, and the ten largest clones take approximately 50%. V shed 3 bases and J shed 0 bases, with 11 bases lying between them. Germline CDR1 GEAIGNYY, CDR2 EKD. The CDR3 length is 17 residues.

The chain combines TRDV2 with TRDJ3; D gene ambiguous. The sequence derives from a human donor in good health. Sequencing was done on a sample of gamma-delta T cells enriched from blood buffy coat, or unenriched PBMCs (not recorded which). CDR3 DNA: TGTGCCTGTGACTCATCGCCCCCCTCCTGGGACACCCGACAGATGTTTTTC. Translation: CACDSSPPSWDTRQMFF.